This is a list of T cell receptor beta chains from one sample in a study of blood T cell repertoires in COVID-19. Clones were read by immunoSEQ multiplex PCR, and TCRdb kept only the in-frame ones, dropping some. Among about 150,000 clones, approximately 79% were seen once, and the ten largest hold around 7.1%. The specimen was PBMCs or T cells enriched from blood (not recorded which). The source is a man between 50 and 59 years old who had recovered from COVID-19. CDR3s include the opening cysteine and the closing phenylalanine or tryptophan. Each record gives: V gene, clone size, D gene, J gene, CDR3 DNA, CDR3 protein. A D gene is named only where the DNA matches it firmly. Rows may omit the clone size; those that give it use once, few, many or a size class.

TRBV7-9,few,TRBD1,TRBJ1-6,TGTGCCAGCTGCCGGGACAGTAATTCACCCCTCCACTTT,CASCRDSNSPLHF
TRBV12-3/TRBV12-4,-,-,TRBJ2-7,TGTGCCAGCCGAGTGGGAGTAAGCGAGCAGTACTTC,CASRVGVSEQYF
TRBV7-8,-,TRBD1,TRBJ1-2,TGTGCCAGCAGCTTAGGCAGGGGGGCCGGTGGCTACACCTTC,CASSLGRGAGGYTF
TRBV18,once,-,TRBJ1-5,TGTGCCAGCTCACCACCAGGTCTACAGCAGCCCCAGCATTTT,CASSPPGLQQPQHF
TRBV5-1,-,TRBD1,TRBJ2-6,TGCGCCAGCAGCTTGCAGACAGGGACTGGGGCCAACGTCCTGACTTTC,CASSLQTGTGANVLTF
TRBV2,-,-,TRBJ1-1,TGTGCCAGCAGTCTTACACGTCGCGGGACTGAAGCTTTCTTT,CASSLTRRGTEAFF
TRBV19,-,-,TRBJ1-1,TGTGCCAGTAGTATCCTCGGGGGGAACACTGAAGCTTTCTTT,CASSILGGNTEAFF
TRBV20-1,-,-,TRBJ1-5,TGCAGTGCTAGTAGGCCAGGGGATGGGCAGCCCCAGCATTTT,CSASRPGDGQPQHF
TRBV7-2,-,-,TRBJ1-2,TGTGCCAGCAGCTTAGAGGCAGGGGGCTACACCTTC,CASSLEAGGYTF
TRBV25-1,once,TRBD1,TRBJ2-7,TGTGCCAGCAGTGAGGGCGGGACAGGGAGGCACGAGCAGTACTTC,CASSEGGTGRHEQYF
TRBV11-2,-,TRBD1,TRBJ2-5,TGTGCCAGCAGCTTAAGCAGGGGGAGTTTGGAGACCCAGTACTTC,CASSLSRGSLETQYF
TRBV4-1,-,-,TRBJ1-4,TGCGCCAGCAGCCAAGGGGACACAACTAATGAAAAACTGTTTTTT,CASSQGDTTNEKLFF
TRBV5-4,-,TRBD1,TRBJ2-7,TGTGCCAGCAGCCGAGCGGACAGGACGAGATACGAGCAGTACTTC,CASSRADRTRYEQYF
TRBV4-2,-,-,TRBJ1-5,TGTGCCAGCAGCCAAGATGTCCAGACTTATAGCAATCAGCCCCAGCATTTT,CASSQDVQTYSNQPQHF
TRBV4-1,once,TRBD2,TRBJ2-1,TGCGCCAGCAGCCAAGCCTGGGTTAGCGGGAGCTCCTACAATGAGCAGTTCTTC,CASSQAWVSGSSYNEQFF
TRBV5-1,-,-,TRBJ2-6,TGCGCCAGCAGCCGGGGAGGTCGGGGAGTCAGCTCTGGGGCCAACGTCCTGACTTTC,CASSRGGRGVSSGANVLTF
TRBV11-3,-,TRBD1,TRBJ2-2,TGTGCCAGCAGCTTAGGAGCGGGACAGGGGGCTATGGGGGAGCTGTTTTTT,CASSLGAGQGAMGELFF
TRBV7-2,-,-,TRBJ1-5,TGTGCCAGCAGCTTATTCGGGTTAGGCAATCAGCCCCAGCATTTT,CASSLFGLGNQPQHF
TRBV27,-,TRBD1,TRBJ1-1,TGTGCCAGCAGCACCACAGGGGCAGGGACTGAAGCTTTCTTT,CASSTTGAGTEAFF
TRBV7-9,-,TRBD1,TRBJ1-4,TGTGCCAGCAGCGGGAGACAGGGCCCGAATGAAAAACTGTTTTTT,CASSGRQGPNEKLFF
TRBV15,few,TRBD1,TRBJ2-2,TGTGCCACCAGCAGAGATGGGCAGGGGGTCACCGGGGAGCTGTTTTTT,CATSRDGQGVTGELFF
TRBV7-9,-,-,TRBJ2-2,TGTGCCAGCAGCCGAGGTGGGTTTGGCAACACCGGGGAGCTGTTTTTT,CASSRGGFGNTGELFF
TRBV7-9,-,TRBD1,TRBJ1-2,TGTGCCAGCAGCTTAGTTCCCAGGGGGGCGCTAGGCTACACCTTC,CASSLVPRGALGYTF
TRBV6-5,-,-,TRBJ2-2,TGTGCCAGCAATAGAGGGACCGGGGAGCTGTTTTTT,CASNRGTGELFF
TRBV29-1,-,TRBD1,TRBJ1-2,TGCAGCGTTGAAGGGACAGGGGTTGGTGGCTACACCTTC,CSVEGTGVGGYTF
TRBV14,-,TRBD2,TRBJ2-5,TGTGCCAGCAGCCAAGACCGGACTAGCCGGGAGACCCAGTACTTC,CASSQDRTSRETQYF